Each of the 11 T cell receptor beta chains below was sequenced from the same sample in a study of blood T cells in healthy people across ages. Combining a sample-barcoded 5' primer with a J-beta primer mix, a second PCR ran for about 7 to 11 cycles. TCRdb reprocessed the 5' RACE reads with MiXCR, giving one entry per CDR3 protein. The table has 750,000 to 950,000 distinct CDR3 sequences, about 27% seen once. This sample also belongs to another study, concerning T cells of mothers and their children.

Sequences were obtained from blood. These receptors came from a woman aged 40 to 55 in good health.

This clonotype was recorded at least ten times. The chain uses TRBV10-3 and TRBJ1-1; a possible D gene is TRBD1 (5 bases). The V gene lost 11 bases and the J gene lost 0 bases, with 13 bases spanning the gap. Germline V gene data show CDR1 as ENHRY and CDR2 as SYGVKD. The CDR3 totals 13 residues. In DNA, the CDR3 is TGTGCCCGGTCCGTGGACATGAACACTGAAGCTTTCTTT. It is translated as CARSVDMNTEAFF.

This clonotype was detected only a few times. The chain joins TRBV20-1 to TRBJ1-5, with D perhaps TRBD1 (6 bases). Trimming stripped 6 bases from V and 2 bases from J, with 14 bases between. CDR1 and CDR2 from the germline V gene are DFQATT and SNEGSKA (reference sequence). This CDR3 has 14 amino acids. The DNA for the CDR3 is TGCAGTGCCAAACAGGGCGTTCGCAATCAGCCCCAGCATTTT. It codes for CSAKQGVRNQPQHF.

Remarks on this clonotype: Being one base from a much bigger clone, this may be a read error. The genes are TRBV7-6 and TRBJ2-7, with a possible D match to TRBD1 (7 bases). The V end was cut by 4 bases, the J end by 5 bases, with 21 bases between. CDR1 is SGHVS and CDR2 is FNYEAQ in the germline V gene. CDR3 length: 16 amino acids. CDR3 DNA sequence: TGTGCCAGCAGCTCTCCCGGTGGAGGGGGCGTCGACGAGCAGTACTTC. It codes for CASSSPGGGGVDEQYF.

This clonotype was detected a few times. The genes are TRBV6-1 and TRBJ2-7; 9 bases agree with TRBD1. Germline CDR1 and CDR2: MNHNS and SASEGT. The CDR3 is 15 residues long. V lost 7 bases, J lost 0 bases, and 7 bases stayed unmatched. CDR3 amino acids: CASKTGQGSSYEQYF. The CDR3, as DNA: TGTGCCAGCAAAACGGGACAGGGCTCCTCCTACGAGCAGTACTTC.

Details on this clonotype: Being one base from a much bigger clone, this may be a read error. V gene TRBV15 combines with J gene TRBJ2-7; 9 nucleotides agree with TRBD1. V lost 5 bases and J lost 6; bases outside the gene matches: 8. Germline values: CDR1 LNHNV, CDR2 YYDKDF (reference sequence). The CDR3 sequence is 14 residues long. This CDR3 is CATSETGGTCEQYF. DNA for the CDR3: TGTGCCACCAGCGAGACAGGGGGAACGTGCGAGCAGTACTTC.

The rearrangement joins TRBV7-2 to TRBJ2-7; either TRBD1 or TRBD2 may supply D (5 bases each). V was cut by 1 base and J by 4 bases, with 11 bases left in between. Germline CDR1 SGHTA, CDR2 FQGNSA. The CDR3 has 14 amino acids. As DNA, the CDR3 is TGTGCCAGCAGCTTAGAATTTGGGGGTTACGAGCAGTACTTC. This codes for CASSLEFGGYEQYF.

With respect to this clonotype: One end of the junction does not line up with germline, which may come from a read error. The V gene is TRBV4-3, the J gene TRBJ1-2, with no clear D. The CDR3 has 13 residues. Germline V gives CDR1 LGHNA, CDR2 YSLEER. Here the CDR3 reads CAGSQGKNYGHTF. CDR3 nucleotides: TGCGCCGGCAGCCAAGGGAAAAACTATGGCCACACCTTT.

Comments on this clonotype: With a much larger clone just one base away, this may be a read error. The chain is built from TRBV20-1 and TRBJ2-7; D possibly uses TRBD1 or TRBD2 (5 bases each). Germline CDR1 reads DFQATT; CDR2 reads SNEGSKA (reference sequence). This CDR3 is built from 11 residues. The CDR3 coding sequence is TGCAGGGCTAGGGACCTCTACGAGCAGTACTTC. This codes for CRARDLYEQYF.

This clonotype was observed many times. The V and J genes are TRBV20-1 and TRBJ2-4; 8 bases align to TRBD2. Looked up from germline, CDR1 is DFQATT and CDR2 is SNEGSKA (reference sequence). J lost 15 bases, V lost 1 base, and 5 bases had no gene match. The CDR3 is 11 amino acids. Here the CDR3 DNA reads TGCAGTGCTAGAGGGGGACTAGTAGGGTACTTC. Its translation is CSARGGLVGYF.

This clonotype was observed a few times. The gene calls are TRBV9 and TRBJ1-1; D is unclear. CDR3 size: 11 residues. The V gene's germline CDR1 is SGDLS and CDR2 YYNGEE. V lost 5 bases, J lost 3 bases, and 5 bases lay in between. CDR3 sequence reads: CASSTDTEAFF. The DNA for the CDR3 is TGTGCCAGCAGTACCGACACTGAAGCTTTCTTT.

The chain couples TRBV5-1 to TRBJ2-5; maybe TRBD1 (5 bases). The V gene lost 4 bases and the J gene lost 4 bases, with 23 bases spanning the gap. This CDR3 is built from 17 residues. Germline values: CDR1 SGHRS, CDR2 YFSETQ. The CDR3 coding sequence is TGCGCCAGCAGCAATCTACGCCAGGGAAGGGGTCCAGAGACCCAGTACTTC. It specifies CASSNLRQGRGPETQYF. Full variable domain (outside the CDR3, taken from reference TRBV5-1 and TRBJ2-5): KAGVTQTPRYLIKTRGQQVTLSCSPISGHRSVSWYQQTPGQGLQFLFEYFSETQRNKGNFPGRFSGRQFSNSRSEMNVSTLELGDSALYLCASSNLRQGRGPETQYFGPGTRLLVL.